Shown below are 7 T cell receptor beta chains from a single sample sequenced in a study of CD8 T cells in ankylosing spondylitis. TCRdb fed the 5' RACE reads into MiXCR, producing one record per CDR3 protein. The sample has approximately 220,000 distinct CDR3 sequences; about 10% are singletons. Material: blood, either unsorted or a sorted T cell fraction (not recorded which). The source of these receptors is a male donor with ankylosing spondylitis or in good health (not recorded which).

In this sample, this clonotype turned up a few times. This CDR3 is CASSGPGQSIKNIQYF. DNA of the CDR3: TGTGCCAGCAGTGGACCGGGACAGTCAATCAAAAACATTCAGTACTTC. The rearrangement uses TRBV11-2 and TRBJ2-4; 7 positions agree with TRBD1. This CDR3 has 16 residues. With V trimmed by 6 bases and J by 3 bases, 11 bases remained unmatched. The germline gives CDR1 SGHAT, CDR2 FQNNGV.

The J gene is TRBJ1-5, the V gene TRBV20-1; 7 nucleotides line up with TRBD1. Per germline, CDR1 DFQATT and CDR2 SNEGSKA (reference sequence). Trimming took 4 bases from V and 0 from J; bases not matched to a gene: 6. The CDR3 sequence is 15 residues long. The DNA of the CDR3 is TGCAGTGCTACCAGGGGGTCCTATAGCAATCAGCCCCAGCATTTT. This encodes CSATRGSYSNQPQHF.

This clonotype occurred many times. The DNA of the CDR3 is TGTGCCAGCAGCACCTCCCAGGGGGCCAAAAACATTCAGTACTTC. It codes for CASSTSQGAKNIQYF. The V gene is TRBV7-2, the J gene TRBJ2-4; D is possibly TRBD1 (6 bases). The length of the CDR3 is 15 residues. The V gene's germline CDR1 is SGHTA and CDR2 FQGNSA. Trimming cost V 5 bases and J 1 base, with 12 bases left between them.

This clonotype was recorded a few times. The rearrangement links TRBV20-1 to TRBJ1-2; tentatively, D is TRBD1 (6 bases). V dropped 5 bases and J dropped 8 bases, with 9 bases sitting between them. Germline lookup yields CDR1 DFQATT and CDR2 SNEGSKA (reference sequence). The CDR3 contains 10 residues. CDR3 in amino acids: CSASDRGYTF. CDR3 nucleotide sequence: TGCAGTGCTTCGGACAGAGGCTACACCTTC.

This clonotype has a count of ten or more. The chain combines TRBV7-3 with TRBJ2-3; a possible D gene is TRBD2 (6 bases). The CDR3 spans 15 residues. V was shortened by 5 bases and J by 0 bases, with 12 bases between the two germline ends. In germline, CDR1 is SGHTA, CDR2 FQGTGA. In DNA form, the CDR3 reads TGTGCCAGCAGCCCCTTGGGGGGAAGCACAGATACGCAGTATTTT. Its protein product is CASSPLGGSTDTQYF. Drawing the rest from reference TRBV7-3 and TRBJ2-3, the complete variable domain is GAGVSQTPSNKVTEKGKYVELRCDPISGHTALYWYRQSLGQGPEFLIYFQGTGAADDSGLPNDRFFAVRPEGSVSTLKIQRTERGDSAVYLCASSPLGGSTDTQYFGPGTRLTVL.

This clonotype showed up many times. The V call is TRBV20-1, the J call TRBJ2-3, with TRBD2 identical over 7 bases. Per the germline V gene, CDR1 is DFQATT and CDR2 is SNEGSKA (reference sequence). This CDR3 spans 16 amino acids. The trim removed 0 bases at V and 0 bases at J, leaving 6 bases unmatched. This CDR3 reads CSARDPPGGSTDTQYF. DNA of the CDR3: TGCAGTGCTAGAGATCCCCCGGGGGGAAGCACAGATACGCAGTATTTT.

In its sample, this clonotype was seen many times. CDR3 bases: TGCAGTGCTCCTAGCGGACTAAGCACAGATACGCAGTATTTT. Translating gives CSAPSGLSTDTQYF. The chain joins TRBV20-1 to TRBJ2-3; TRBD2 agrees at 7 bases. Unmatched junction bases numbered 5, after V lost 5 bases and J lost 0 bases. The CDR3 totals 14 residues. Germline lookup yields CDR1 DFQATT and CDR2 SNEGSKA (reference sequence).